This T cell receptor beta chain was recorded in a study of T cell repertoires in cytomegalovirus infection. About the research overall: Researchers turned to recently identified HLA-C-restricted CMV epitopes as well as well-studied HLA-B-restricted ones. Study-wide results and caveats: Cumulative frequency (of public TCR beta family members) identified carriers of CMV plus the relevant HLA.

About this clonotype: Its antigen remains unknown.

Using its own MiXCR run on the reads, TCRdb lists one record per CDR3 protein. Among about 310,000 distinct CDR3 sequences, 20% to 25% were seen once, and the ten largest hold more than 10%. Trimming left V 3 bases short and J 2 bases short, with 11 bases between. The germline V gene encodes CDR1 KGHSH and CDR2 LQKENI. The CDR3 is made up of 15 amino acids. This receptor was taken from a human donor in good health (CMV status not recorded). Some clones in this sample may be carry-over from other donors' samples. The sequenced sample was cultured PBMCs, obtained from culture after CMV antigen stimulation. The chain links TRBV18 to TRBJ2-1; the D gene is possibly TRBD1 (5 bases). For the CDR3, the DNA is TGTGCCAGCTCACCTCCGGCCAGGGCCTACAATGAGCAGTTCTTC. Protein: CASSPPARAYNEQFF.